This T cell receptor beta chain was recovered during a study of T cell repertoires in cytomegalovirus infection. This clonotype was observed a few times. Its antigen is currently unknown. There are 14 residues in the CDR3. Trimming removed 5 bases at V and 0 bases at J, with 5 bases between. CDR1 MNHEY and CDR2 SMNVEV come from the germline V gene (reference sequence). MiXCR, applied by TCRdb to the reads, yields one record per CDR3 protein. This sample has around 900,000 distinct CDR3 sequences, with about a third found just once. The clonotype was recovered from a human donor in good health (CMV status not recorded). Some clones in this sample may be carry-over from other donors' samples. The sample was cultured CD8+ T cells from PBMCs, taken from culture after CMV antigen stimulation. The rearrangement uses TRBV27 and TRBJ1-6; D gene ambiguous. The CDR3 reads CASSMSSYNSPLHF. The CDR3 DNA is TGTGCCAGCAGTATGAGCTCCTATAATTCACCCCTCCACTTT.